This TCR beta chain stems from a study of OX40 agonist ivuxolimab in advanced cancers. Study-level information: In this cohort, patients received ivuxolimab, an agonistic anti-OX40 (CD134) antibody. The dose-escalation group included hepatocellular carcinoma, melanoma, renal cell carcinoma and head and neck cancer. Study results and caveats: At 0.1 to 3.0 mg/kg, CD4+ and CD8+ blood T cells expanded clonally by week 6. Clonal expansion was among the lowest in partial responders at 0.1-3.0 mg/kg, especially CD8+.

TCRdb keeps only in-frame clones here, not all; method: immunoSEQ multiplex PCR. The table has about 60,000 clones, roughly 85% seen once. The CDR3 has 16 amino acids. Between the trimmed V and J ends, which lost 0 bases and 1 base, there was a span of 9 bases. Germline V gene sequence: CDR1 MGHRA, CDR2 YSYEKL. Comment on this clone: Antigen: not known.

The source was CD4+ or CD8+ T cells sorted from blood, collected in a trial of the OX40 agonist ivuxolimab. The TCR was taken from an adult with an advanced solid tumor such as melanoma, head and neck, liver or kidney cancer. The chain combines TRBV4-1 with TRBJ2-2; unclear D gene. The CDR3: CASSQEWQMNTGELFF. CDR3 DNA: TGCGCCAGCAGCCAAGAATGGCAGATGAACACCGGGGAGCTGTTTTTT.